Listed below are T cell receptor beta chains from one sample, sequenced in a study of T cells in Graves' hyperthyroidism and ophthalmopathy. TCRdb fed the multiplex PCR reads into MiXCR, producing one record per CDR3 protein. The sample contains 550,000 to 650,000 distinct CDR3 sequences, approximately 13% of which appear only once. Input material: blood. The receptors stem from a woman aged 25 to 45 with Graves' hyperthyroidism that later progressed to Graves' ophthalmopathy. Each CDR3 is given without its conserved first and last residue. D genes are given only for firm matches.

v_call	d_call	j_call	cdr3_aa
TRBV27	TRBD2	TRBJ2-7	ASSLGEGGEQY
TRBV7-9	TRBD1	TRBJ1-2	ASSFIGGAGGYT
TRBV7-9	NA	TRBJ2-7	ASSLGEYEQY
TRBV6-1	TRBD1	TRBJ2-3	ASSERDRGGDTQY
TRBV24-1	TRBD1	TRBJ2-5	ATSGQGQETQY
TRBV14	NA	TRBJ1-1	ASSQDRGGHNLNTEAF
TRBV4-1	NA	TRBJ1-3	ASSQEYRDPGNTIY
TRBV12-3/TRBV12-4	NA	TRBJ2-5	ASSYGGGETQY
TRBV9	NA	TRBJ2-7	ASSGRDSEYEQY
TRBV4-1	NA	TRBJ2-7	ASSQGVSYEQY
TRBV28	NA	TRBJ1-1	ASSLILVNTEAF
TRBV27	NA	TRBJ1-6	ASSSTGYNSPLH